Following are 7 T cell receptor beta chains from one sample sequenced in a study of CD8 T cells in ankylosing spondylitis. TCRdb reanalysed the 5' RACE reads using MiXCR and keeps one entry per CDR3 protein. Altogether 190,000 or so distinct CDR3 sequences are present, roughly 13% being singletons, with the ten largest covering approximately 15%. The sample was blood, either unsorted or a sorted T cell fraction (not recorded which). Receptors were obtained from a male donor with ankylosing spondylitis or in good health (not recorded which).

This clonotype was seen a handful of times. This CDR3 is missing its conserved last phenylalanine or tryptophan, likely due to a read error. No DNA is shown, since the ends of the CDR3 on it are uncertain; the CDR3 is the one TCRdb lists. CDR3 loop: CSASLLRGTPPV. The chain has TRBV20-1 and TRBJ1-2. The V gene's germline CDR1 is DFQATT and CDR2 SNEGSKA (reference sequence). Counting both end residues, the CDR3 totals 12 amino acids.

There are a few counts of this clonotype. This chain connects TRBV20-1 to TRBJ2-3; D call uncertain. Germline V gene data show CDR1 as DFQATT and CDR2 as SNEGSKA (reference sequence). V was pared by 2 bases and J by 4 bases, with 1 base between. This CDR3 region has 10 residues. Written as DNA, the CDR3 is TGCAGTGCTAGACCAGATACGCAGTATTTT. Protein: CSARPDTQYF.

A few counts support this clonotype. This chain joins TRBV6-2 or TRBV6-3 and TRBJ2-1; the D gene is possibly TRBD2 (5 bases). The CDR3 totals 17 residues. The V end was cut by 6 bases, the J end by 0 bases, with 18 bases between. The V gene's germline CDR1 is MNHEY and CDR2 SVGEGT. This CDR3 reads CASSPTGLASSYNEQFF. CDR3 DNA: TGTGCCAGCAGCCCAACCGGACTCGCAAGCTCCTACAATGAGCAGTTCTTC.

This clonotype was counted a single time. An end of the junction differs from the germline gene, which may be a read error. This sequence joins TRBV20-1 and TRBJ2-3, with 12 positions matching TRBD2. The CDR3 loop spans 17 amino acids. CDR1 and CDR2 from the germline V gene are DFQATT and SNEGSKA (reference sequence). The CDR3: CSARVTGTSGYTNTQYF. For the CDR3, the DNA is TGCAGTGCTAGAGTTACCGGGACTAGCGGGTACACAAATACGCAGTATTTT.

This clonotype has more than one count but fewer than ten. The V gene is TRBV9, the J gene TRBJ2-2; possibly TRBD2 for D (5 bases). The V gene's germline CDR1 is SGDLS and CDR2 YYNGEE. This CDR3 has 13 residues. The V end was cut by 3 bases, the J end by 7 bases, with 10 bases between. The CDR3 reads CASSAPLDGELFF. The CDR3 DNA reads TGTGCCAGCAGCGCACCACTAGACGGGGAGCTGTTTTTT.

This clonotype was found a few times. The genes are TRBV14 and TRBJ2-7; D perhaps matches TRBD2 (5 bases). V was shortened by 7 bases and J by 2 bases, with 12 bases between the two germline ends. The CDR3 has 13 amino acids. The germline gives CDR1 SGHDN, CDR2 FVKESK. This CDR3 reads CASNIDGAYEQYF. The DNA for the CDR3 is TGTGCCAGCAACATCGACGGGGCCTACGAGCAGTACTTC. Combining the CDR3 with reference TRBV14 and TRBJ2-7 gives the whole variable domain EAGVTQFPSHSVIEKGQTVTLRCDPISGHDNLYWYRRVMGKEIKFLLHFVKESKQDESGMPNNRFLAERTGGTYSTLKVQPAELEDSGVYFCASNIDGAYEQYFGPGTRLTVT.

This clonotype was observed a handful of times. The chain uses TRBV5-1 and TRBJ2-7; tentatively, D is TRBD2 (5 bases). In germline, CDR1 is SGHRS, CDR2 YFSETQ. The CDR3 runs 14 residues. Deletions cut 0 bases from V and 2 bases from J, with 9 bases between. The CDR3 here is CASSLAGVTYEQYF. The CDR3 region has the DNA TGCGCCAGCAGCTTGGCCGGGGTAACCTACGAGCAGTACTTC.